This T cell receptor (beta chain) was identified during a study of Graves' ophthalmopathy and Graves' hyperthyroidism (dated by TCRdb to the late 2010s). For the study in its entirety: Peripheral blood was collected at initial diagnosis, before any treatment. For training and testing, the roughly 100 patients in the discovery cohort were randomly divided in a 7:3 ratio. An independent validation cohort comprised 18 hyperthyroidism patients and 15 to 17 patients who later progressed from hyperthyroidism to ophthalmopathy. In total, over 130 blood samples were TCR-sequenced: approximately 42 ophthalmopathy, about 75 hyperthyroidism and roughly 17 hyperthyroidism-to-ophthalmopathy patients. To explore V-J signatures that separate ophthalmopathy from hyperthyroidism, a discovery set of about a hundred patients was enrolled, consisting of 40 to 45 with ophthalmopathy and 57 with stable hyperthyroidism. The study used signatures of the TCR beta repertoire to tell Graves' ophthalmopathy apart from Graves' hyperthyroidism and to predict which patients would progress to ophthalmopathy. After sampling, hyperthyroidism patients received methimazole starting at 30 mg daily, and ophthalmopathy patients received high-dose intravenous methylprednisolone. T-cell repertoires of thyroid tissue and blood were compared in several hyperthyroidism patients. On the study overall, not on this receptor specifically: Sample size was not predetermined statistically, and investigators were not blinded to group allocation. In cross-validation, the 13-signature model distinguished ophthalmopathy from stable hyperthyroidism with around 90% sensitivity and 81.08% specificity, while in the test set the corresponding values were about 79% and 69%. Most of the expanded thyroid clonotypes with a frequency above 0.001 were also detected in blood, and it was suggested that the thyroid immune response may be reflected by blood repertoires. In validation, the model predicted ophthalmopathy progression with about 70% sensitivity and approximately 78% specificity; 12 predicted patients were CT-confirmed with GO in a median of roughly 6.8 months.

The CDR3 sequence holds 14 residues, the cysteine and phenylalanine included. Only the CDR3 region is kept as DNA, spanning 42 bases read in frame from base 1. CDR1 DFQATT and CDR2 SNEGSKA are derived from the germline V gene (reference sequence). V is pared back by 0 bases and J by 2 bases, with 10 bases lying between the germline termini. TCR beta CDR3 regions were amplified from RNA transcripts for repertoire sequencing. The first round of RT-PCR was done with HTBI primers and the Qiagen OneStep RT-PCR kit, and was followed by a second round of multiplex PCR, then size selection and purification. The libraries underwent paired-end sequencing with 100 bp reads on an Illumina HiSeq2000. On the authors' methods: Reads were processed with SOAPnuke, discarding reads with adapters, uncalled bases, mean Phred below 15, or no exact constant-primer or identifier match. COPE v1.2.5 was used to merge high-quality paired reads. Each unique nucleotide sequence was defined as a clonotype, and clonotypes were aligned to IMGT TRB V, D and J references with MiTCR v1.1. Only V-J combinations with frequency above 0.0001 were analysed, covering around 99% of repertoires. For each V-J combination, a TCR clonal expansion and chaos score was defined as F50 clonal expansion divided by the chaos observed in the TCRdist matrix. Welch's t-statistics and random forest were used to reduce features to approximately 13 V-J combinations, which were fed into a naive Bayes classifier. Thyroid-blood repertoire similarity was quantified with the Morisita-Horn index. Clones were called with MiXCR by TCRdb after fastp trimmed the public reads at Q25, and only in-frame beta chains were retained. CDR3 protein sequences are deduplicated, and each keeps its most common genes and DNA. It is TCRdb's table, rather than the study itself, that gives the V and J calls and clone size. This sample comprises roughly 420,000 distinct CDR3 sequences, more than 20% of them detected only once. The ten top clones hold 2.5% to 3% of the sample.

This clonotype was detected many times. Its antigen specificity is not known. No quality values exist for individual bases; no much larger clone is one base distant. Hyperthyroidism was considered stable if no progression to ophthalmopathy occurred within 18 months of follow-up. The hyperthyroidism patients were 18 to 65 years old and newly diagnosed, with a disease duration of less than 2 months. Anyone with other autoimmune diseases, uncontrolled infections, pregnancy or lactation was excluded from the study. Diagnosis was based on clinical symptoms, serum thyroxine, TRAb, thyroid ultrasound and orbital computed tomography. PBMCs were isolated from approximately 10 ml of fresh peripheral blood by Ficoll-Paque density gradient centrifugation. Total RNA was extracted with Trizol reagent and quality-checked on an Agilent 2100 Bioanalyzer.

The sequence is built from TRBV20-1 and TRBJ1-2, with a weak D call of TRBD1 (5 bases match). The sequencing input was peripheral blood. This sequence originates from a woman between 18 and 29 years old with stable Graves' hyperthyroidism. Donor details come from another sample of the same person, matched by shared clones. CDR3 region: CSARDRRGNYGYTF. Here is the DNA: TGCAGTGCTAGAGATCGGAGGGGAAACTATGGCTACACCTTC.